This is a list of T cell receptor beta chains from one sample in a study of T cell responses to AZD1222 COVID-19 vaccine. The table came from immunoSEQ multiplex PCR; TCRdb's copy has only in-frame clones and leaves some out. The sample has about 110,000 clones, nearly 90% seen once. The specimen was peripheral blood, collected 28 days after the second AZD1222 dose. These receptors came from an adult who received the AZD1222 COVID-19 vaccine. Both conserved end residues are part of each CDR3. The order of the fields is clone size, V gene, D gene, J gene, CDR3 DNA, CDR3 protein. A D gene is named only where the DNA matches it firmly. Size is omitted from some rows. Given values are once, few, many or a class for expanded clones.

clone_size: -; v_call: TRBV12-3/TRBV12-4; d_call: -; j_call: TRBJ2-7; cdr3_nt: TGTGCCAGCAGTTTGTCAGGGTTCTACGAGCAGTACTTC; cdr3_aa: CASSLSGFYEQYF
clone_size: -; v_call: TRBV7-9; d_call: -; j_call: TRBJ2-7; cdr3_nt: TGTGCCAGCAGCCCTGAGGACTTCTCCTACGAGCAGTACTTC; cdr3_aa: CASSPEDFSYEQYF
clone_size: -; v_call: TRBV7-9; d_call: TRBD1; j_call: TRBJ1-2; cdr3_nt: TGTGCCAGCAGCTTAGGGACAGGGGGGCGTGGCTACACCTTC; cdr3_aa: CASSLGTGGRGYTF
clone_size: -; v_call: TRBV5-1; d_call: -; j_call: TRBJ1-2; cdr3_nt: TGCGCCAGCAGCTTGGCCCTACAAACAGGCTACACCTTC; cdr3_aa: CASSLALQTGYTF
clone_size: few; v_call: TRBV9; d_call: -; j_call: TRBJ2-7; cdr3_nt: TGTGCCAGCAGCCCGTCGGTATTGGTCTACGAGCAGTACTTC; cdr3_aa: CASSPSVLVYEQYF
clone_size: -; v_call: TRBV28; d_call: TRBD1; j_call: TRBJ1-1; cdr3_nt: TGTGCCAGCAGTTACAGGGGAACAAGCACTGAAGCTTTCTTT; cdr3_aa: CASSYRGTSTEAFF
clone_size: -; v_call: TRBV5-4; d_call: TRBD1; j_call: TRBJ2-2; cdr3_nt: TGTGCCAGCAGCAAGGACAGGGGGAACACCGGGGAGCTGTTTTTT; cdr3_aa: CASSKDRGNTGELFF
clone_size: -; v_call: TRBV16; d_call: -; j_call: TRBJ2-7; cdr3_nt: TGTGCCAGCAGCCCGGACAGTACCTACGAGCAGTACTTC; cdr3_aa: CASSPDSTYEQYF
clone_size: -; v_call: TRBV10-3; d_call: -; j_call: TRBJ2-2; cdr3_nt: TGTGCCATCAGTGAAAGTGCTATTTCGGGACGGAACACCGGGGAGCTGTTTTTT; cdr3_aa: CAISESAISGRNTGELFF
clone_size: -; v_call: TRBV28; d_call: TRBD1; j_call: TRBJ1-2; cdr3_nt: TGTGCCAGCAGAAAAGGGGGCCACTATGGCTACACCTTC; cdr3_aa: CASRKGGHYGYTF
clone_size: -; v_call: TRBV30; d_call: -; j_call: TRBJ1-5; cdr3_nt: TGTGCCTGGAGTGTACGGAGTCTTGGCAATCAGCCCCAGCATTTT; cdr3_aa: CAWSVRSLGNQPQHF
clone_size: -; v_call: TRBV29-1; d_call: TRBD2; j_call: TRBJ2-7; cdr3_nt: TGCAGCGTTGAAGACGGGACTAGCGGGGTGGAGCAGTACTTC; cdr3_aa: CSVEDGTSGVEQYF
clone_size: -; v_call: TRBV5-4; d_call: -; j_call: TRBJ1-6; cdr3_nt: TGTGCCAGCAGCTTGGGCCCTGGACATAATTCACCCCTCCACTTT; cdr3_aa: CASSLGPGHNSPLHF
clone_size: -; v_call: TRBV2; d_call: -; j_call: TRBJ1-4; cdr3_nt: TGTGCCAGCAGATGGGGGTCAGGGGCAGCTAATGAAAAACTGTTTTTT; cdr3_aa: CASRWGSGAANEKLFF
clone_size: -; v_call: TRBV28; d_call: TRBD1; j_call: TRBJ1-2; cdr3_nt: TGTGCCAGCAGTTTAACCCGGACAGGGGTTGCTCATGGCTACACCTTC; cdr3_aa: CASSLTRTGVAHGYTF
clone_size: -; v_call: TRBV7-9; d_call: TRBD1; j_call: TRBJ1-1; cdr3_nt: TGTGCCAGTCAGGGGGCTGTGAACACTGAAGCTTTCTTT; cdr3_aa: CASQGAVNTEAFF
clone_size: -; v_call: TRBV19; d_call: TRBD1; j_call: TRBJ1-1; cdr3_nt: TGTGCCAGTAGCCTTGGACAGGGAGTAGGGGACACTGAAGCTTTCTTT; cdr3_aa: CASSLGQGVGDTEAFF
clone_size: -; v_call: TRBV10-3; d_call: TRBD1; j_call: TRBJ2-2; cdr3_nt: TGTGCCATCTTCTCCGGACAGGGAAAGACCACCGGGGAGCTGTTTTTT; cdr3_aa: CAIFSGQGKTTGELFF
clone_size: -; v_call: TRBV2; d_call: TRBD1; j_call: TRBJ1-5; cdr3_nt: TGTGCCAGCAGGGAGGACAGGGGAAGTCAGCCCCAGCATTTT; cdr3_aa: CASREDRGSQPQHF
clone_size: -; v_call: TRBV6-5; d_call: TRBD2; j_call: TRBJ2-1; cdr3_nt: TGTGCCAGCAGTTACAAGCCTACTAGCGCCAATGAGCAGTTCTTC; cdr3_aa: CASSYKPTSANEQFF
clone_size: -; v_call: TRBV20-1; d_call: -; j_call: TRBJ2-3; cdr3_nt: TGCAGTGCTAGTCCGAGGGGGCGGGAAATCTCAGATACGCAGTATTTT; cdr3_aa: CSASPRGREISDTQYF
clone_size: -; v_call: TRBV25-1; d_call: -; j_call: TRBJ2-1; cdr3_nt: TGTGCCAGCGCTGAAAGGGGCACCTTAAATGAGCAGTTCTTC; cdr3_aa: CASAERGTLNEQFF
clone_size: -; v_call: TRBV19; d_call: TRBD1; j_call: TRBJ1-2; cdr3_nt: TGTGCCACTAGAGGGACAGGGGGCTTTGGCTACACCTTC; cdr3_aa: CATRGTGGFGYTF
clone_size: few; v_call: TRBV4-2; d_call: -; j_call: TRBJ2-2; cdr3_nt: TGTGCCAGCAGCCAAGATCAGGGGCCGGCCACCGGGGAGCTGTTTTTT; cdr3_aa: CASSQDQGPATGELFF
clone_size: once; v_call: TRBV19; d_call: -; j_call: TRBJ2-5; cdr3_nt: TGTGCCAGTAGTATAGGACGGGAGACCCAGTACTTC; cdr3_aa: CASSIGRETQYF
clone_size: -; v_call: TRBV3-1/TRBV3-2; d_call: TRBD1; j_call: TRBJ2-7; cdr3_nt: TGTGCCAGCAGCACCCGACAGGGGGCCTACGAGCAGTACTTC; cdr3_aa: CASSTRQGAYEQYF
clone_size: -; v_call: TRBV5-4; d_call: -; j_call: TRBJ2-7; cdr3_nt: TGTGCCAGCAGCTTGGACTACGAGCAGTACTTC; cdr3_aa: CASSLDYEQYF
clone_size: -; v_call: TRBV4-2; d_call: TRBD1; j_call: TRBJ2-7; cdr3_nt: TGTGCCAGCAGCCCAGGACAGGGGGCAAGGTTCTACGAGCAGTACTTC; cdr3_aa: CASSPGQGARFYEQYF